The next 31 T cell receptor beta chains were all read from a single sample in a study of human T cells and chemical hapten exposure. Time point given: patch test 1, 2 weeks after DPC sensitization. Sample treatment: therapeutic diphenylcyclopropenone sensitization with weekly scalp DPC. TCRdb redid the calling of the RACE reads with MiXCR, one entry per CDR3 protein. The profile shows about 380,000 distinct CDR3 sequences, 4% to 5.5% of them singletons. Source: whole blood, taken in connection with sensitization to the hapten diphenylcyclopropenone (DPC). These receptors all come from a woman between 50 and 59 years old with alopecia areata. Some clones in this sample may be carry-over from other donors' samples.

This clonotype was counted at least ten times. The rearrangement joins TRBV10-3 to TRBJ1-2; D remains ambiguous. This CDR3 is built from 12 residues. V was shortened by 0 bases and J by 5 bases, with 4 bases between the two germline ends. The germline CDR1 and CDR2 sequences are ENHRY and SYGVKD. In DNA form, the CDR3 reads TGTGCCATCAGTGAGTCACTGTATGGCTACACCTTC. Residues: CAISESLYGYTF.

This clonotype was observed a few times. The rearrangement joins TRBV18 to TRBJ1-6; no firm D call. Germline V gene lookup returns CDR1 KGHSH and CDR2 LQKENI. This CDR3 is 13 amino acids long. V shed 4 bases and J shed 10 bases, with 11 bases lying between them. The CDR3 spells CASSRETLSPLHF. The CDR3 DNA is TGTGCCAGCTCACGCGAGACGCTCTCACCCCTCCACTTT.

In nucleotides, the CDR3 is TGCAGTGCTAGAGACCGGCTAGCGGGTACGCAGTATTTT. Its protein is CSARDRLAGTQYF. The chain couples TRBV20-1 to TRBJ2-3, with 8 bases lining up with TRBD2. V trimming: 0 bases; J trimming: 8 bases; junction bases outside the gene matches: 4. Germline CDR1 reads DFQATT; CDR2 reads SNEGSKA (reference sequence). The CDR3 is 13 residues long.

Notes on this clonotype: A much larger clone is a single base away; this may be a read error. The CDR3 end shows no conserved phenylalanine or tryptophan, and so a read error is likely. The chain employs TRBV29-1 and TRBJ2-1, with D uncertain. Germline CDR1 reads SQVTM; CDR2 reads ANQGSEA. The V end lost 1 base, the J end lost 4 bases, and 5 bases lay between the germline ends. CDR3 length equals 12 residues. The CDR3 loop is CSVEGRYNEQFS. The DNA for the CDR3 is TGCAGCGTTGAAGGTAGATACAATGAGCAGTTCTCC.

This sequence joins TRBV12-3 or TRBV12-4 and TRBJ2-3, with D tentatively TRBD1 (5 bases). This CDR3 has 16 residues. V dropped 8 bases and J dropped 4 bases, with 22 bases sitting between them. CDR3 DNA: TGTGCCAGCGGGAATCTCCTAGGGGTGAGGCCAGATACGCAGTATTTT. This translates into CASGNLLGVRPDTQYF.

This clonotype was seen more than once but under ten times. CDR3 sequence: CASGRPDEQFF. In nucleotides, the CDR3 is TGTGCCAGCGGGAGGCCCGATGAGCAGTTCTTC. The chain uses TRBV9 and TRBJ2-1, with D perhaps matching TRBD2 (6 bases). Trimming removed 7 bases at V and 8 bases at J, with 10 bases between. The CDR3 length is 11 residues. CDR1 and CDR2 from the germline V gene are SGDLS and YYNGEE. The full variable domain, rest sourced from reference TRBV9 and TRBJ2-1, is DSGVTQTPKHLITATGQRVTLRCSPRSGDLSVYWYQQSLDQGLQFLIQYYNGEERAKGNILERFSAQQFPDLHSELNLSSLELGDSALYFCASGRPDEQFFGPGTRLTVL.

This clonotype was seen ten or more times. This rearrangement joins TRBV6-5 to TRBJ2-3; D is unclear. The CDR3 covers 15 residues. CDR1 is MNHEY, CDR2 SVGAGI, per germline. V lost 7 bases to trimming and J lost 0 bases, with 14 bases between them. For the CDR3, the DNA is TGTGCCAGCATCCCCCTGGGCGCTAGCACAGATACGCAGTATTTT. This translates into CASIPLGASTDTQYF.

This clonotype occurred many times. The genes are TRBV11-2 and TRBJ1-1; TRBD1 might be the D (5 bases). V dropped 6 bases and J dropped 4 bases, with 15 bases sitting between them. This CDR3 has 14 amino acids. Germline V gives CDR1 SGHAT, CDR2 FQNNGV. DNA for the CDR3: TGTGCCAGCAGTTGGGCAGGGAGGTCCACTGAAGCTTTCTTT. Translation: CASSWAGRSTEAFF.

This clonotype was counted a few times. This chain links TRBV5-4 with TRBJ2-3; TRBD2 matches 7 bases. Per the germline V gene, CDR1 is SGHNT and CDR2 is YYREEE (reference sequence). The junction had 10 bases not matched to a gene; V was cut back by 4 bases and J by 5 bases. The CDR3 length is 15 residues. Written as DNA, the CDR3 is TGTGCCAGCAGCCCTGAGGGAGGGAGGGGAGATACGCAGTATTTT. It is translated as CASSPEGGRGDTQYF. Using reference TRBV5-4 and TRBJ2-3 for the parts outside the CDR3, the full variable domain is ETGVTQSPTHLIKTRGQQVTLRCSSQSGHNTVSWYQQALGQGPQFIFQYYREEENGRGNFPPRFSGLQFPNYSSELNVNALELDDSALYLCASSPEGGRGDTQYFGPGTRLTVL.

The CDR3: CASSFGAGGDNEQFF. CDR3 bases: TGTGCCAGCAGTTTCGGCGCGGGAGGAGACAATGAGCAGTTCTTC. V and J are TRBV12-3 or TRBV12-4 and TRBJ2-1, with 8 bases fitting TRBD2. CDR3 length: 15 residues. V was clipped by 3 bases and J by 5 bases; unmatched bases: 6.

CDR3 DNA sequence: TGTGCCTGGAGGGGACTACTGACAGAGAGGAATAACTATGGCTACACCTTC. Protein sequence: CAWRGLLTERNNYGYTF. The chain recombines TRBV30 with TRBJ1-2; D might be TRBD1 (5 bases). V was trimmed by 3 bases and J by 1 base, leaving 21 bases between them. Germline CDR1 is GTSNPN and CDR2 is SVGIG (reference sequence). The CDR3 is 17 amino acids.

The V gene is TRBV6-2 or TRBV6-3, the J gene TRBJ1-1; the D is unclear. V was cut by 7 bases and J by 8 bases, with 14 bases left in between. The CDR3 has 12 amino acids. CDR1 is MNHEY and CDR2 is SVGEGT in the germline V gene. CDR3 amino acids: CASTGVAREAFF. The DNA for the CDR3 is TGTGCCAGCACTGGGGTCGCCCGCGAAGCTTTCTTT.

This clonotype was seen at least ten times. The J gene is TRBJ2-2, the V gene TRBV2, with D perhaps matching TRBD1 (6 bases). The CDR3 totals 14 residues. The V and J ends lost 4 bases and 4 bases respectively, with 10 bases between them. Germline V gene sequence: CDR1 SNHLY, CDR2 FYNNEI. CDR3 sequence (DNA): TGTGCCAGCAGTGGGACAGTTTTCACCGGGGAGCTGTTTTTT. Encoded protein: CASSGTVFTGELFF.

This clonotype came up many times. The rearrangement uses TRBV7-9 and TRBJ1-4; D not resolved. Trimming shortened V by 6 bases and J by 4 bases, and 6 bases separated the two germline ends. Germline V CDR1 and CDR2: SEHNR, FQNEAQ (reference sequence). The CDR3 has 12 residues. CDR3 in amino acids: CASSSGNEKLFF. DNA of the CDR3: TGTGCCAGCAGTAGCGGTAATGAAAAACTGTTTTTT.

The CDR3 protein is CASSWGAALGGTDTQYF. DNA of the CDR3: TGTGCCAGCAGCTGGGGGGCAGCCCTTGGGGGGACAGATACGCAGTATTTT. The rearrangement links TRBV7-9 to TRBJ2-3; D is perhaps TRBD1 or TRBD2 (6 bases each). The V end lost 4 bases, the J end lost 3 bases, and 20 bases lay between the germline ends. This CDR3 comprises 17 residues. The germline V gene has CDR1 SEHNR and CDR2 FQNEAQ (reference sequence).

This clonotype was observed at least ten times. Here the CDR3 reads CASSLTRNEQFF. CDR3 nucleotides: TGCGCCAGCAGCTTGACCCGAAATGAGCAGTTCTTC. The rearrangement joins TRBV5-1 to TRBJ2-1, with D unclear. The CDR3 extends over 12 amino acids. Looked up from germline, CDR1 is SGHRS and CDR2 is YFSETQ. The ends were cut back, 1 base at V and 7 bases at J, with 6 bases in the middle.

This clonotype was picked up many times. This sequence joins TRBV2 and TRBJ2-3; 8 bases align to TRBD1. The CDR3 sequence is 14 residues long. CDR1 SNHLY and CDR2 FYNNEI come from the germline V gene. Unmatched junction bases numbered 7, after V lost 5 bases and J lost 6 bases. The CDR3 region is CASSPQGAWDTQYF. The CDR3 DNA is TGTGCCAGCAGTCCCCAGGGGGCCTGGGATACGCAGTATTTT.

This clonotype was found many times. For the CDR3, the DNA is TGTGCCAGCAGCTTAGGAGCGGGGGAAACAGATACGCAGTATTTT. Its translation: CASSLGAGETDTQYF. The rearrangement uses TRBV7-6 and TRBJ2-3, with 8 bases that match TRBD2. CDR1 and CDR2 (germline): SGHVS, FNYEAQ. Trimming took 1 base from V and 3 from J; bases not matched to a gene: 3. The CDR3 contains 15 residues. Drawing the rest from reference TRBV7-6 and TRBJ2-3, the complete variable domain is GAGVSQSPRYKVTKRGQDVALRCDPISGHVSLYWYRQALGQGPEFLTYFNYEAQQDKSGLPNDRFSAERPEGSISTLTIQRTEQRDSAMYRCASSLGAGETDTQYFGPGTRLTVL.

Comments on this clonotype: One end of the junction varies from germline; a read error may be responsible. The chain uses TRBV20-1 and TRBJ1-5; TRBD1 might be the D (5 bases). The CDR3 covers 13 residues. The germline V gene encodes CDR1 DFQATT and CDR2 SNEGSKA (reference sequence). The CDR3 is CSAREEGRQPQRF. CDR3 in DNA: TGCAGTGCTAGAGAGGAGGGGCGTCAGCCCCAGCGTTTT.

This clonotype was counted ten times or more. The chain links TRBV20-1 to TRBJ2-1, with D possibly being TRBD1 or TRBD2 (5 bases each). The V and J ends lost 3 bases and 6 bases respectively, with 6 bases between them. The length of the CDR3 is 11 residues. CDR1 DFQATT and CDR2 SNEGSKA come from the germline V gene (reference sequence). CDR3 sequence reads: CSARGVNEQFF. CDR3 DNA sequence: TGCAGTGCTAGGGGGGTCAATGAGCAGTTCTTC.

The genes are TRBV5-1 and TRBJ2-5, with TRBD2 matching 14 bases. The CDR3 contains 16 residues. The V gene end was trimmed by 5 bases and the J gene end by 2 bases; junction bases not matched to a gene: 5. CDR1 and CDR2 (germline): SGHRS, YFSETQ. The CDR3 sequence: CASRSGLAGGQETQYF. The CDR3 coding sequence is TGCGCCAGCAGATCCGGACTAGCGGGGGGTCAAGAGACCCAGTACTTC.

This clonotype came up many times. V and J are TRBV18 and TRBJ1-1; D ambiguous. This CDR3 is built from 14 residues. Trimming pared 3 bases from V and 1 base from J, leaving 9 bases between. CDR1 is KGHSH, CDR2 LQKENI, per germline. In DNA form, the CDR3 reads TGTGCCAGCTCACCCTACCGTTCGAACACTGAAGCTTTCTTT. Amino acids: CASSPYRSNTEAFF.

This clonotype has at least ten counts. The rearrangement links TRBV13 to TRBJ1-1, with D possibly TRBD1 on 5 matching bases. Germline CDR1 is PRHDT and CDR2 is FYEKMQ (reference sequence). This CDR3 has 13 residues. V lost 6 bases to trimming and J lost 6 bases, with 14 bases between them. The CDR3 DNA follows: TGTGCCAGCAGTAATCCAGGGATAGCTGAAGCTTTCTTT. Translated: CASSNPGIAEAFF.

This clonotype has a count of ten or more. The rearrangement uses TRBV7-6 and TRBJ2-3; no definite D call. V shed 6 bases and J shed 3 bases, with 7 bases lying between them. The V gene's germline CDR1 is SGHVS and CDR2 FNYEAQ. The CDR3 extends over 12 amino acids. The CDR3 nucleotides read TGTGCCAGCAGTAAACAGACAGATACGCAGTATTTT. Translated: CASSKQTDTQYF.

The chain carries TRBV12-3 or TRBV12-4 and TRBJ1-3; no clear D. V was trimmed by 6 bases and J by 0 bases, leaving 12 bases between them. The CDR3 extends over 15 amino acids. CDR3 sequence reads: CASSERAHSGNTIYF. DNA of the CDR3: TGTGCCAGCAGCGAACGGGCCCACTCTGGAAACACCATATATTTT.

This clonotype occurred many times. The chain couples TRBV6-6 to TRBJ1-4, with D perhaps matching TRBD1 (6 bases). The germline gives CDR1 MNHNY, CDR2 SVGAGI (reference sequence). The length of the CDR3 is 13 residues. V lost 5 bases, J lost 8 bases, and 12 bases lay in between. The CDR3 DNA is TGTGCCAGCAGTGGGGGGCGGTGGGAAAAACTGTTTTTT. Translation: CASSGGRWEKLFF.

The sample holds many counts of this clonotype. The V call is TRBV6-2 or TRBV6-3, the J call TRBJ2-1, with D uncertain. Germline V CDR1 and CDR2: MNHEY, SVGEGT. The V and J ends lost 8 bases and 2 bases respectively, with 16 bases between them. The CDR3 is 15 residues long. CDR3 region: CASHFDSITYNEQFF. In DNA, the CDR3 is TGTGCCAGCCACTTTGACTCGATTACCTACAATGAGCAGTTCTTC.

This clonotype was seen a few times. The chain couples TRBV12-3 or TRBV12-4 to TRBJ2-7; unclear D gene. This CDR3 is 12 amino acids long. V lost 2 bases, J lost 7 bases, and 9 bases lay in between. CDR3 amino acids: CASSLLRKEQYF. The CDR3 DNA follows: TGTGCCAGCAGTTTACTAAGGAAGGAGCAGTACTTC.

The CDR3 loop reads CSASRMNTEAFF. CDR3 nucleotides: TGCAGTGCTTCGCGAATGAACACTGAAGCTTTCTTT. The V gene is TRBV20-1, the J gene TRBJ1-1, with D unclear. Deletions cut 5 bases from V and 0 bases from J, with 7 bases between. This CDR3 is 12 amino acids long. In germline, CDR1 is DFQATT, CDR2 SNEGSKA (reference sequence).

The chain combines TRBV7-9 with TRBJ1-6, with D unclear. CDR3 length equals 14 residues. Between the trimmed V and J ends, which lost 6 bases and 10 bases, there was a span of 16 bases. Germline CDR1 reads SEHNR; CDR2 reads FQNEAQ (reference sequence). The CDR3 nucleotides are TGTGCCAGCAGTCATGACCCGGAGAGGTCACCCCTCCACTTT. Translated: CASSHDPERSPLHF.

This clonotype came up many times. The CDR3 sequence: CASTSGRALGGELFF. CDR3 coding DNA: TGTGCCAGCACTAGCGGGAGGGCCCTAGGAGGGGAGCTGTTTTTT. The genes are TRBV7-2 and TRBJ2-2; 12 positions match TRBD2. The CDR3 length is 15 residues. The V segment lost 7 bases and the J segment 8 bases; nucleotides outside the gene matches: 8. Germline CDR1 reads SGHTA; CDR2 reads FQGNSA.